This TCR beta chain was sequenced during a study of T cells expressing NK-cell markers. Study at large: Sorted CD3+CD56-NKG2C+, CD3+CD56+NKG2C+ and CD3+CD56+NKG2C- T cells supplied the TCR beta repertoires.

The germline CDR1 and CDR2 sequences are SGHNT and YENEEA. The CDR3 has 13 amino acids. TCRdb reprocessed the 5' RACE reads; each CDR3 protein has one entry and no DNA is given. The sample spans a few hundred thousand distinct CDR3 sequences; the ten largest clones claim roughly 1.4%. Sequenced: blood T cells: a sorted CD56 or NKG2C T cell subset, CD4+ or CD8+ T cells, or bulk PBMC T cells (not recorded which). The sequence came from a woman in her fifties or sixties in good health. This rearrangement joins TRBV11-3 to TRBJ1-6; TCRdb proposes TRBD1, but this gene call is untestable without DNA. The CDR3 sequence is CASTGTGLSPLHF.